The 14 T cell receptor beta chains reported below all come from one sample, sequenced in a study of blood T cell repertoires in COVID-19. Profiling relied on immunoSEQ multiplex PCR, and the TCRdb table lists in-frame clones only, not all of them. The top ten hold just over 7% of the sample, which has under 350,000 clones, 65% to 90% seen once. Material: peripheral blood. These receptors were obtained from a human donor in a cohort sampled during active COVID-19.

This chain uses TRBV7-3 with TRBJ1-2; D is perhaps TRBD1 (6 bases). Trimming removed 4 bases at V and 5 bases at J, with 11 bases between. Germline V lookup: CDR1 SGHTA, CDR2 FQGTGA. The CDR3 consists of 13 residues. CDR3 residues: CASSSSTGYGYTF. In nucleotides, the CDR3 is TGTGCCAGCAGCTCCTCTACAGGGTATGGCTACACCTTC.

The chain carries TRBV29-1 and TRBJ1-2; tentative D call: TRBD1 (6 bases). The ends were cut back, 5 bases at V and 1 base at J, with 11 bases in the middle. The CDR3 length is 13 residues. Germline CDR1 reads SQVTM; CDR2 reads ANQGSEA. The CDR3, as DNA: TGCAGCGTTAGGGCAGGGGATAACTATGGCTACACCTTC. It translates to CSVRAGDNYGYTF.

The J gene is TRBJ2-7, the V gene TRBV9, with 8 nucleotides matching TRBD1. The CDR3 sequence is 14 residues long. Germline V gene data show CDR1 as SGDLS and CDR2 as YYNGEE. With 0 bases clipped from V and 3 bases from J, the junction kept 2 bases outside the gene matches. The CDR3 loop is CASSVAGTGYEQYF. For the CDR3, the DNA is TGTGCCAGCAGCGTAGCCGGGACAGGCTACGAGCAGTACTTC.

The rearrangement links TRBV28 to TRBJ2-3; TRBD2 matches at 9 bases. CDR3 length: 15 residues. The V segment lost 5 bases and the J segment 5 bases; nucleotides outside the gene matches: 8. Germline V gene sequence: CDR1 MDHEN, CDR2 SYDVKM. This CDR3 is CASSPVSGGKDTQYF. The CDR3 DNA reads TGTGCCAGCAGTCCCGTGAGCGGGGGGAAAGATACGCAGTATTTT. Full variable domain (remainder filled in from reference TRBV28 and TRBJ2-3): DVKVTQSSRYLVKRTGEKVFLECVQDMDHENMFWYRQDPGLGLRLIYFSYDVKMKEKGDIPEGYSVSREKKERFSLILESASTNQTSMYLCASSPVSGGKDTQYFGPGTRLTVL.

The rearrangement uses TRBV14 and TRBJ1-2, with 7 bases lining up with TRBD1. From germline, CDR1 is SGHDN and CDR2 FVKESK. V shed 6 bases, J shed 3 bases, and the junction held 4 bases outside the gene matches. CDR3 length: 13 amino acids. Here the CDR3 DNA reads TGTGCCAGCAGGCGACAGGGAGACTATGGCTACACCTTC. Translated: CASRRQGDYGYTF.

The genes are TRBV30 and TRBJ1-1; D remains ambiguous. Trimming left V 3 bases short and J 4 bases short, with 9 bases between. Per germline, CDR1 GTSNPN and CDR2 SVGIG (reference sequence). The CDR3 runs to 12 residues. The CDR3 DNA reads TGTGCCTGGAGGCGGGCTCCCACTGAAGCTTTCTTT. This codes for CAWRRAPTEAFF.

The chain joins TRBV2 to TRBJ2-7, with TRBD2 identical over 11 bases. Per germline, CDR1 SNHLY and CDR2 FYNNEI. The CDR3 covers 14 residues. V shed 6 bases, J shed 5 bases, and the junction held 6 bases outside the gene matches. This CDR3 reads CASRPTSGVHEQYF. As DNA, the CDR3 is TGTGCCAGCAGGCCGACTAGCGGGGTCCACGAGCAGTACTTC.

Concerning this clone: One end of the junction varies from germline; a read error may be responsible. The chain recombines TRBV7-3 with TRBJ2-1; 11 bases line up with TRBD2. The CDR3 runs to 15 residues. CDR1 SGHTA and CDR2 FQGTGA come from the germline V gene. For the CDR3, the DNA is TGTGCCAGCACCTTAGGTAGCGGGGGGGCCAATGAGCAGTTCTTC. This gives the protein CASTLGSGGANEQFF.

V gene TRBV19 combines with J gene TRBJ1-1; D ambiguous. Germline V lookup: CDR1 LNHDA, CDR2 SQIVND (reference sequence). This CDR3 contains 13 residues. Trimming removed 6 bases from V and 1 base from J, with 9 bases in between. CDR3 coding DNA: TGTGCCAGTAGCCCGGGAGAGAACACTGAAGCTTTCTTT. Translation: CASSPGENTEAFF. Combining the CDR3 with reference TRBV19 and TRBJ1-1 gives the whole variable domain DGGITQSPKYLFRKEGQNVTLSCEQNLNHDAMYWYRQDPGQGLRLIYYSQIVNDFQKGDIAEGYSVSREKKESFPLTVTSAQKNPTAFYLCASSPGENTEAFFGQGTRLTVV.

Comment on this clone: Other DNA sequences in this specimen translate into the identical CDR3. The V gene is TRBV6-5, the J gene TRBJ2-7; D is perhaps TRBD2 (6 bases). The V gene lost 5 bases and the J gene lost 1 base, with 12 bases spanning the gap. The CDR3 extends over 14 amino acids. CDR1 and CDR2 from the germline V gene are MNHEY and SVGAGI. CDR3 bases: TGTGCCAGCAGTCCCGGGACTGCTTCCTACGAGCAGTACTTC. Amino acids: CASSPGTASYEQYF.

The chain links TRBV5-3 to TRBJ2-7; D call uncertain. TRBV5-3 is an open reading frame, and its role is uncertain. The CDR3 has 15 residues. V lost 4 bases, J lost 2 bases, and 16 bases lay in between. In nucleotides, the CDR3 is TGTGCCAGAAGCCCTGAGAGTCGATGCCCCTACGAGCAGTACTTC. It yields the protein CARSPESRCPYEQYF.

J is TRBJ2-1 and V is TRBV19; 8 positions match TRBD2. V shed 3 bases, J shed 4 bases, and the junction held 5 bases outside the gene matches. The CDR3 sequence is 15 residues long. Per germline, CDR1 LNHDA and CDR2 SQIVND (reference sequence). The CDR3 here is CASSIAGGQYNEQFF. In DNA, the CDR3 is TGTGCCAGTAGTATCGCGGGGGGCCAGTACAATGAGCAGTTCTTC.

V gene TRBV6-4 combines with J gene TRBJ2-3, with TRBD2 identical over 10 bases. This CDR3 is 15 amino acids long. With V trimmed by 4 bases and J by 2 bases, 3 bases remained unmatched. Germline V lookup: CDR1 MRHNA, CDR2 SNTAGT. This CDR3 reads CASSASGGATDTQYF. CDR3 nucleotides: TGTGCCAGCAGTGCAAGCGGGGGGGCCACAGATACGCAGTATTTT.

CDR3 region: CSASLGGGNTIYF. CDR3 nucleotides: TGCAGTGCTAGTTTAGGGGGCGGAAACACCATATATTTT. The chain couples TRBV20-1 to TRBJ1-3; the match to TRBD1 covers 7 bases. CDR3 size: 13 residues. CDR1 and CDR2 from the germline V gene are DFQATT and SNEGSKA (reference sequence). The V segment lost 3 bases and the J segment 4 bases; nucleotides outside the gene matches: 3.